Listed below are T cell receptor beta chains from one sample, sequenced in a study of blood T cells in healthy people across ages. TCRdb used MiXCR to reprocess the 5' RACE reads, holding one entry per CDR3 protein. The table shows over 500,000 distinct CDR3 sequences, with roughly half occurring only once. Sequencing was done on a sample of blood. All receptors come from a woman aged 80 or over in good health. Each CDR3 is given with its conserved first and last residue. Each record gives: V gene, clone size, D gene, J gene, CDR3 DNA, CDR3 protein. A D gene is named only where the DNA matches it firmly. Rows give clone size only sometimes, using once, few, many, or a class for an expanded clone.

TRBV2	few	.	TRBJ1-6	TGTGCCACCCACAGGGACGAGATTTCACCCCTCCACTTT	CATHRDEISPLHF
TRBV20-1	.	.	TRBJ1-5	TGCAGTGCTAGTGTTGTCCGGGGCGGTAGCAATCAGCCCCAGCATTTT	CSASVVRGGSNQPQHF
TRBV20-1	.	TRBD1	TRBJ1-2	TGCAGTGCTGTTCGGACAGGGCGTTCTGACTACACCTTC	CSAVRTGRSDYTF
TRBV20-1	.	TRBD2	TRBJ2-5	TGCAGTGCAGGACTTGGACTAGCGGGGGGGAGGGAGCAGTACTTC	CSAGLGLAGGREQYF
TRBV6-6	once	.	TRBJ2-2	TGTGCCAGCCGAGGGGAGATCGGGGAGCCGTTTTTT	CASRGEIGEPFF
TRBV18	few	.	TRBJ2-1	TGTGCCAGCTCACGCACCGGGAGCATCTCCTACAATGAGCAGTTCTTC	CASSRTGSISYNEQFF
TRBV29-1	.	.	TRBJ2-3	TGCAGCGCCTTCTCCGGAGTTCACACAGATACGCAGTATTTT	CSAFSGVHTDTQYF
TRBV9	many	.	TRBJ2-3	TGTGCCACAGGACAGATCCTCACAGATACGCAGTATTTT	CATGQILTDTQYF
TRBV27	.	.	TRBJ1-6	TGTGCCAGCAGCTGGGTTGCGAGAGATAATTCACCCCTCCACTTT	CASSWVARDNSPLHF
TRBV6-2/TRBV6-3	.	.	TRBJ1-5	TGTGCCAGCAGTTACTCGAAGGGACAAACCCCGAATAGCAATCAGCCCCAGCATTTT	CASSYSKGQTPNSNQPQHF
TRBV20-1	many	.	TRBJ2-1	TGCAGTGCTAGAACCGGGGGATCAGTAGGTGAGCAGTTCTTC	CSARTGGSVGEQFF
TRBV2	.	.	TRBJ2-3	TGTGCCAGCCATCTACCTCCAGATACGCAGTATTTT	CASHLPPDTQYF
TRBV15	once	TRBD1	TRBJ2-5	TGTGCCACCAGCAGCCCGCACGGACAGGGCCAAGAGACCCAGTACTTC	CATSSPHGQGQETQYF
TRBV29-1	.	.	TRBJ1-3	TGCAGCGTTTTAGGTGGAAACACCATATATTTT	CSVLGGNTIYF
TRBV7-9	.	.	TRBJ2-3	TGTGCCAGGGCGTTCTCGAGGGGGGGCACAGATACGCAGTATTTT	CARAFSRGGTDTQYF
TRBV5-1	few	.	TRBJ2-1	TGCGCCAGCAGCGTGGTTGGGAACAATGAGCAGTTCTTC	CASSVVGNNEQFF
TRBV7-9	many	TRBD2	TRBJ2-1	TGTGCCAGCAGCTTAAGGTTCGAGCGGGAGAAGGACTCCTACAATGAGCAGTTCTTC	CASSLRFEREKDSYNEQFF
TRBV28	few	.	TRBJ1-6	TGTGCCAGCCATCTAGGGAGCTCCTATAATTCACCCCTCCACTTT	CASHLGSSYNSPLHF
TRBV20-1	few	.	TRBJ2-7	TGCAGTTCCGTTTCCTCTGAGTCCTACGAGCAGTACTTC	CSSVSSESYEQYF
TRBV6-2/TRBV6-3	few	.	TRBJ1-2	TGTGCCAGCAGTTTCACAGATAACTATGGCTACACCTTC	CASSFTDNYGYTF
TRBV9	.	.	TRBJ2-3	TGTGCCAGCAGCCCTCATCTAAACACAGATACGCAGTATTTT	CASSPHLNTDTQYF
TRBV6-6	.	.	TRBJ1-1	TGTGCCAGCAGTTACGGCAGTGGGACTGAAGCTTTCTTT	CASSYGSGTEAFF
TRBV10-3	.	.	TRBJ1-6	TGTGCCATCAAGGCTAATTTGCTGGGGAATAATTCACCCCTCCACTTT	CAIKANLLGNNSPLHF
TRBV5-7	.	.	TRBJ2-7	TGTGCCAGCAGCTCCTCGACGGGGTTACTGGAGCAGTACTTC	CASSSSTGLLEQYF
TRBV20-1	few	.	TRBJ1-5	TGCAGTGCTAGTGAGGGGAGGGAGCCCCAGCATTTT	CSASEGREPQHF
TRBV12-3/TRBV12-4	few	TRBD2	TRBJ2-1	TGTGCCAGCAGTCCCTTAGCGGGAGGGGCCCTTGAGCAGTTCTTC	CASSPLAGGALEQFF